The 20 T cell receptor beta chains below were found in one sample sequenced in a study of T-cell reconstitution after alpha-beta-depleted transplantation in children. The library targeted TCRbeta and was prepared with unique molecular identifiers. TCRdb re-derived calls from the PCR reads in MiXCR, one entry per CDR3 protein. Here the sample spans approximately 400,000 distinct CDR3 sequences, 11% being singletons. This specimen consisted of PBMCs from the stem cell graft donor, obtained from the stem cell graft. The receptors shown here come from a human donor who donated a stem cell graft to a child with acute myeloid leukemia.

This clonotype occurred a few times. The chain links TRBV4-3 to TRBJ2-7; 10 bases align to TRBD1. The CDR3 extends over 19 amino acids. Germline CDR1 reads LGHNA; CDR2 reads YSLEER. Trimming cost V 0 bases and J 7 bases; bases outside gene matches: 18. CDR3 nucleotides: TGCGCCAGCAGCCAAGATAGATTGGGACAGGGGCCCCGGGTGGGTGAGCAGTACTTC. Protein product: CASSQDRLGQGPRVGEQYF.

This clonotype was observed at least ten times. The chain links TRBV25-1 to TRBJ2-3; 10 bases map to TRBD2. The junction had 8 bases not matched to a gene; V was cut back by 5 bases and J by 0 bases. The CDR3 sequence is 17 residues long. Germline V gives CDR1 MGHDK, CDR2 SYGVNS. The CDR3 here is CASSTASSGRSTDTQYF. CDR3 DNA: TGTGCCAGCAGTACGGCTAGTAGCGGGAGGAGCACAGATACGCAGTATTTT.

V and J are TRBV20-1 and TRBJ1-3; D is perhaps TRBD1 (6 bases). V was trimmed by 3 bases and J by 0 bases, leaving 15 bases between them. The CDR3 extends over 16 amino acids. Germline loops: CDR1 DFQATT, CDR2 SNEGSKA (reference sequence). CDR3 protein: CSASTGTPDSGNTIYF. The CDR3 DNA reads TGCAGTGCTAGTACAGGGACCCCGGACTCTGGAAACACCATATATTTT.

The table lists this clonotype with a few counts. V and J are TRBV5-1 and TRBJ2-3; TRBD2 matches at 9 bases. The length of the CDR3 is 17 residues. The J segment lost 6 bases and the V segment lost 0 bases, leaving 11 bases of the junction unmatched. CDR1 is SGHRS and CDR2 is YFSETQ in the germline V gene. CDR3 sequence reads: CASSLDGTSIQGDTQYF. Here the CDR3 DNA reads TGCGCCAGCAGCTTGGACGGGACTAGCATCCAAGGGGATACGCAGTATTTT. Full variable domain (rest looked up from reference TRBV5-1 and TRBJ2-3): KAGVTQTPRYLIKTRGQQVTLSCSPISGHRSVSWYQQTPGQGLQFLFEYFSETQRNKGNFPGRFSGRQFSNSRSEMNVSTLELGDSALYLCASSLDGTSIQGDTQYFGPGTRLTVL.

The sample holds a few counts of this clonotype. The rearrangement links TRBV20-1 to TRBJ2-1; 7 bases line up with TRBD2. The CDR3 contains 15 residues. Losses at the gene ends were 3 bases for V and 4 bases for J; bases not matched to a gene: 9. Per the germline V gene, CDR1 is DFQATT and CDR2 is SNEGSKA (reference sequence). CDR3 DNA sequence: TGCAGTGCTAGGTTCGGGGGAGGGAAGTACAATGAGCAGTTCTTC. Encoded protein: CSARFGGGKYNEQFF.

The J gene is TRBJ1-1, the V gene TRBV27; 9 bases line up with TRBD1. V dropped 6 bases and J dropped 0; count of bases not matched to a gene: 11. The CDR3 covers 17 residues. Germline CDR1 and CDR2: MNHEY and SMNVEV (reference sequence). CDR3 residues: CASSHATGGGMNTEAFF. Written as DNA, the CDR3 is TGTGCCAGCAGCCACGCGACAGGGGGTGGAATGAACACTGAAGCTTTCTTT.

This clonotype was seen repeatedly, ten times or more. The chain employs TRBV5-1 and TRBJ1-6, with D possibly being TRBD1 (5 bases). This CDR3 is built from 15 residues. V dropped 4 bases and J dropped 7 bases, with 15 bases sitting between them. In germline, CDR1 is SGHRS, CDR2 YFSETQ. The CDR3 loop is CASSPGDLRNSPLHF. DNA of the CDR3: TGCGCCAGCAGCCCGGGGGACTTACGAAATTCACCCCTCCACTTT.

This clonotype was seen a few times. The rearrangement links TRBV7-3 to TRBJ2-5; 10 nucleotides line up with TRBD2. CDR1 and CDR2 (germline): SGHTA, FQGTGA. With 0 bases clipped from V and 5 bases from J, the junction kept 6 bases outside the gene matches. The CDR3 contains 16 residues. In DNA, the CDR3 is TGTGCCAGCAGCTTAACTCAAGGACTAGCGGCGGAGACCCAGTACTTC. Residues: CASSLTQGLAAETQYF.

This clonotype was observed a handful of times. The V call is TRBV6-5, the J call TRBJ2-3; D is perhaps TRBD2 (7 bases). This CDR3 has 15 residues. Trimming cost V 0 bases and J 6 bases, with 13 bases left between them. Per the germline V gene, CDR1 is MNHEY and CDR2 is SVGAGI. The CDR3 is CASSYSDGGGDTQYF. The CDR3 coding sequence is TGTGCCAGCAGTTACTCGGATGGGGGGGGCGATACGCAGTATTTT.

The chain joins TRBV20-1 to TRBJ1-5, with D unclear. Looked up from germline, CDR1 is DFQATT and CDR2 is SNEGSKA (reference sequence). The CDR3 is 15 amino acids. The V and J ends lost 0 bases and 3 bases respectively, with 12 bases between them. The CDR3 loop reads CSARDPQTNNQPQHF. DNA of the CDR3: TGCAGTGCTAGAGATCCACAGACTAACAATCAGCCCCAGCATTTT.

This clonotype was counted ten times or more. This chain links TRBV20-1 with TRBJ1-2, with TRBD1 as a possible D gene (6 bases). The germline CDR1 and CDR2 sequences are DFQATT and SNEGSKA (reference sequence). Trimming removed 2 bases at V and 8 bases at J, with 15 bases between. This CDR3 is built from 13 residues. The CDR3 region is CSARRGGAQGYTF. The CDR3 DNA follows: TGCAGTGCTAGAAGAGGGGGGGCGCAAGGCTACACCTTC.

The chain recombines TRBV29-1 with TRBJ2-5; TRBD1 matches at 7 bases. CDR1 SQVTM and CDR2 ANQGSEA come from the germline V gene. The CDR3 is 14 amino acids. J lost 0 bases, V lost 2 bases, and 3 bases had no gene match. The CDR3 spells CSVERGLYQETQYF. In DNA form, the CDR3 reads TGCAGCGTTGAAAGGGGGCTGTACCAAGAGACCCAGTACTTC.

This clonotype was picked up a small number of times. The chain has TRBV5-6 and TRBJ1-4; the D is unclear. This CDR3 is 16 amino acids long. Germline values: CDR1 SGHDT, CDR2 YYEEEE. V gave up 3 bases and J gave up 0 bases, with 12 bases separating them. The CDR3 DNA sequence: TGTGCCAGCAGCTGGACGGTGGGCCCAACTAATGAAAAACTGTTTTTT. It encodes CASSWTVGPTNEKLFF.

This clonotype was seen a few times. The chain employs TRBV9 and TRBJ2-7; TRBD2 agrees at 11 bases. This CDR3 comprises 16 residues. Trimming cost V 0 bases and J 0 bases; bases outside gene matches: 2. Germline-derived CDR1 and CDR2 are SGDLS and YYNGEE. CDR3 bases: TGTGCCAGCAGCGTAGATCTAGCGGGGGGCTCCTACGAGCAGTACTTC. Amino acid sequence: CASSVDLAGGSYEQYF. The full variable domain, completed using reference TRBV9 and TRBJ2-7, is DSGVTQTPKHLITATGQRVTLRCSPRSGDLSVYWYQQSLDQGLQFLIQYYNGEERAKGNILERFSAQQFPDLHSELNLSSLELGDSALYFCASSVDLAGGSYEQYFGPGTRLTVT.

This clonotype came up a few times. The V call is TRBV6-5, the J call TRBJ2-7, with D unresolved. In germline, CDR1 is MNHEY, CDR2 SVGAGI. V lost 8 bases and J lost 5, with 13 bases in between. The CDR3 has 12 amino acids. CDR3 nucleotides: TGTGCCAGCGGGCAGTTTCGGGACGAGCAGTACTTC. It yields the protein CASGQFRDEQYF.

This clonotype was seen a few times. This chain joins TRBV6-2 or TRBV6-3 and TRBJ2-1; D call uncertain. V lost 1 base and J 6 bases, leaving 16 bases between the germline ends. The CDR3 extends over 16 amino acids. CDR1 and CDR2 from the germline V gene are MNHEY and SVGEGT. In DNA form, the CDR3 reads TGTGCCAGCAGTTACTTTTCCGGGTATGGCGGCAATGAGCAGTTCTTC. Translation gives CASSYFSGYGGNEQFF.

This clonotype was counted at least ten times. V and J are TRBV6-5 and TRBJ2-6; no clear D. The CDR3 is made up of 15 amino acids. The V end was cut by 2 bases, the J end by 3 bases, with 8 bases between. Germline loops: CDR1 MNHEY, CDR2 SVGAGI. The CDR3 spells CASSYRKFGANVLTF. DNA of the CDR3: TGTGCCAGCAGTTACAGGAAGTTTGGGGCCAACGTCCTGACTTTC.

This clonotype has a handful of counts. V is TRBV10-3 and J is TRBJ2-2; possible D gene TRBD2, 6 bases. The V gene's germline CDR1 is ENHRY and CDR2 SYGVKD. V was pared by 4 bases and J by 0 bases, with 9 bases between. This CDR3 is built from 15 residues. CDR3 nucleotides: TGTGCCATCAGTGGACTAGGGTCGAACACCGGGGAGCTGTTTTTT. It yields the protein CAISGLGSNTGELFF.

This clonotype was observed a handful of times. J is TRBJ1-5 and V is TRBV6-1, with 9 bases aligning to TRBD1. The CDR3 has 17 residues. Germline CDR1 reads MNHNS; CDR2 reads SASEGT. Losses at the gene ends were 5 bases for V and 2 bases for J; bases not matched to a gene: 10. DNA for the CDR3: TGTGCCAGCAGTAAAGGACAGGGGTATACGGGCAATCAGCCCCAGCATTTT. Translation gives CASSKGQGYTGNQPQHF.

The sample holds a few counts of this clonotype. The V and J genes are TRBV20-1 and TRBJ2-3; perhaps D is TRBD1 or TRBD2 (5 bases each). CDR1 DFQATT and CDR2 SNEGSKA come from the germline V gene (reference sequence). The V gene lost 0 bases and the J gene lost 4 bases, with 8 bases spanning the gap. The CDR3 runs 13 residues. CDR3 sequence reads: CSARDLGADTQYF. CDR3 nucleotide sequence: TGCAGTGCTAGAGATTTGGGGGCAGATACGCAGTATTTT.